A single sample gave rise to the 7 T cell receptor beta chains below, sequenced in a study of Graves' ophthalmopathy and Graves' hyperthyroidism. Amplification from RNA transcripts yielded the TCR beta CDR3 regions. Following a first-round RT-PCR that used HTBI primers, a second-round multiplex PCR was carried out. One entry per CDR3 protein, called by TCRdb with MiXCR from the multiplex PCR reads. The sample shows approximately 380,000 distinct CDR3 sequences, over 20% of them seen only once. Sequenced input: peripheral blood. The receptors were gathered from a woman younger than 35 with stable Graves' hyperthyroidism.

The V gene is TRBV28, the J gene TRBJ1-1, with TRBD1 as a possible D gene (5 bases). From germline, CDR1 is MDHEN and CDR2 SYDVKM. The CDR3 consists of 16 residues. The V end was cut by 5 bases, the J end by 9 bases, with 25 bases between. The CDR3 sequence is CASSEATAGRVRKAFF. The CDR3 nucleotides read TGTGCCAGCAGTGAGGCGACCGCGGGGCGGGTAAGAAAAGCTTTCTTT.

In this sample, this clonotype turned up a few times. The rearrangement links TRBV12-3 or TRBV12-4 to TRBJ1-2, with 9 bases aligning to TRBD1. V lost 3 bases, J lost 4 bases, and 6 bases stayed unmatched. The CDR3 totals 15 residues. CDR3 in amino acids: CASSLKQGAGYGYTF. CDR3 sequence (DNA): TGTGCCAGCAGTTTGAAACAGGGGGCCGGCTATGGCTACACCTTC.

The gene calls are TRBV6-4 and TRBJ1-1; D uncertain. Trimming removed 10 bases at V and 2 bases at J, with 5 bases between. Germline-derived CDR1 and CDR2 are MRHNA and SNTAGT. This CDR3 spans 10 amino acids. CDR3 in amino acids: CAIENTEAFF. CDR3 nucleotides: TGTGCCATCGAAAACACTGAAGCTTTCTTT.

In its sample, this clonotype was seen many times. This CDR3 reads CASSYSKNSPLHF. DNA for the CDR3: TGTGCCAGCAGTTACTCGAAAAATTCACCCCTCCACTTT. The rearrangement uses TRBV6-5 and TRBJ1-6; D ambiguous. Germline CDR1 and CDR2: MNHEY and SVGAGI. V lost 0 bases and J 7 bases, leaving 4 bases between the germline ends. The CDR3 runs to 13 residues.

This clonotype has a count of ten or more. DNA for the CDR3: TGTGCCAGCAGTTCTTGGACAGGGTCTGTGGTTCTTGGCTACACCTTC. Its translation: CASSSWTGSVVLGYTF. The gene calls are TRBV6-5 and TRBJ1-2; 8 nucleotides match TRBD1. CDR1 MNHEY and CDR2 SVGAGI come from the germline V gene. The CDR3 length is 16 residues. V shed 4 bases, J shed 7 bases, and the junction held 14 bases outside the gene matches.

This chain links TRBV9 with TRBJ2-7; 9 nucleotides line up with TRBD2. Per the germline V gene, CDR1 is SGDLS and CDR2 is YYNGEE. V was pared by 3 bases and J by 7 bases, with 8 bases of the junction left unmatched. The CDR3 covers 14 residues. CDR3 bases: TGTGCCAGCAGCGGCGGGGGGGGGTTTATGGAGCAGTACTTC. Translating gives CASSGGGGFMEQYF.

In this sample, this clonotype turned up a few times. The CDR3 DNA follows: TGTGCCAGCAGCTCTCTTGCAGGTCTCGCCCAGCCCCAGCATTTT. This translates into CASSSLAGLAQPQHF. This chain links TRBV7-6 with TRBJ1-5, with D uncertain. There are 15 residues in the CDR3. V gave up 4 bases and J gave up 7 bases, with 17 bases separating them. Germline CDR1 is SGHVS and CDR2 is FNYEAQ.